These 27 T cell receptor beta chains were all obtained from the same sample, sequenced in a study of human T cells and chemical hapten exposure. TCRdb analysed the RACE reads with MiXCR anew, one entry per CDR3 protein. The table includes fewer than 80,000 distinct CDR3 sequences, roughly 9.6% detected once. Time point in this sample: patch test 3, about 24 weeks after DPC sensitization. The treatment here: therapeutic diphenylcyclopropenone sensitization with weekly scalp DPC. Specimen: whole blood, collected in connection with sensitization to the hapten diphenylcyclopropenone (DPC). All receptors derive from a woman younger than 45 with alopecia areata. Some clones in this sample may be carry-over from other donors' samples.

This chain joins TRBV28 and TRBJ1-1; D ambiguous. Germline CDR1 and CDR2: MDHEN and SYDVKM. This CDR3 is built from 11 residues. With 9 bases removed from V and 7 bases from J, the gap between germline ends came to 12 bases. CDR3 sequence: CASMSSFEAFF. The CDR3 DNA is TGTGCCAGTATGAGCTCCTTTGAAGCTTTCTTT.

The chain carries TRBV28 and TRBJ1-5; TRBD1 matches 7 bases. V lost 4 bases and J lost 4; bases outside the gene matches: 7. Germline-derived CDR1 and CDR2 are MDHEN and SYDVKM. CDR3 size: 15 residues. DNA of the CDR3: TGTGCCAGCAGTTCCGGGACAGAATCAAATCAGCCCCAGCATTTT. This gives the protein CASSSGTESNQPQHF.

The chain uses TRBV7-2 and TRBJ2-3, with 11 bases fitting TRBD2. This CDR3 contains 16 residues. The germline CDR1 and CDR2 sequences are SGHTA and FQGNSA. V shed 5 bases and J 7 bases; nucleotides not matched to a gene: 11. The CDR3 sequence: CASSPVGLAGGNTQYF. As DNA, the CDR3 is TGTGCCAGCAGCCCCGTCGGGCTAGCGGGGGGAAATACGCAGTATTTT.

This clonotype was seen at least ten times. The chain carries TRBV7-3 and TRBJ1-1, with D possibly matching TRBD1 (6 bases). V dropped 5 bases and J dropped 5 bases, with 12 bases sitting between them. Per germline, CDR1 SGHTA and CDR2 FQGTGA. CDR3 length equals 13 residues. The CDR3 DNA follows: TGTGCCAGCAGCCGATTACAGGGTACTGAAGCTTTCTTT. It specifies CASSRLQGTEAFF.

This clonotype has a handful of counts. This sequence joins TRBV19 and TRBJ2-7; 8 bases agree with TRBD1. Germline assignment: CDR1 LNHDA and CDR2 SQIVND (reference sequence). CDR3 length: 14 amino acids. J was trimmed by 3 bases and V by 6 bases; bases with no gene match: 7. The DNA for the CDR3 is TGTGCCAGTAGCACTCAGGGGGCCCACTACGAGCAGTACTTC. Translating it yields CASSTQGAHYEQYF.

This clonotype appeared many times. The chain joins TRBV3-1 to TRBJ2-5, with D uncertain. V lost 4 bases and J lost 1, with 7 bases in between. The CDR3 runs 13 residues. Looked up from germline, CDR1 is LGHDT and CDR2 is YNNKEL (reference sequence). This chain's CDR3 is CASSPSAQETQYF. CDR3 sequence (DNA): TGTGCCAGCAGCCCCAGTGCCCAAGAGACCCAGTACTTC.

This chain uses TRBV11-1 with TRBJ2-5; no clear D gene. Per germline, CDR1 SGHAT and CDR2 FQDESV (reference sequence). The CDR3 spans 12 residues. CDR3 DNA sequence: TGTGCTTCCCGCCGGGACCAAGAGACCCAGTACTTC. Protein product: CASRRDQETQYF.

This clonotype has at least ten counts. V usage is TRBV15 and J usage is TRBJ2-2; unclear D gene. V was trimmed by 0 bases and J by 5 bases, leaving 16 bases between them. The CDR3 covers 17 residues. The V gene's germline CDR1 is LNHNV and CDR2 YYDKDF (reference sequence). DNA of the CDR3: TGTGCCACCAGCAGAGAATTCGGGCACCAAGGGACCGGGGAGCTGTTTTTT. It is translated as CATSREFGHQGTGELFF. Looking up the rest from reference TRBV15 and TRBJ2-2 gives the full variable domain: DAMVIQNPRYQVTQFGKPVTLSCSQTLNHNVMYWYQQKSSQAPKLLFHYYDKDFNNEADTPDNFQSRRPNTSFCFLDIRSPGLGDTAMYLCATSREFGHQGTGELFFGEGSRLTVL.

The gene calls are TRBV28 and TRBJ1-2; D not resolved. V was shortened by 3 bases and J by 0 bases, with 2 bases between the two germline ends. The germline gives CDR1 MDHEN, CDR2 SYDVKM. This CDR3 is built from 12 residues. The CDR3 sequence: CASSLTNYGYTF. The CDR3 nucleotides are TGTGCCAGCAGTTTGACTAACTATGGCTACACCTTC.

The rearrangement joins TRBV28 to TRBJ2-7, with 9 positions matching TRBD1. V was clipped by 5 bases and J by 2 bases; unmatched bases: 7. The germline V gene has CDR1 MDHEN and CDR2 SYDVKM. The CDR3 spans 15 residues. The CDR3: CASSGWTGVTYEQYF. DNA of the CDR3: TGTGCCAGCAGTGGGTGGACAGGGGTCACCTACGAGCAGTACTTC.

J is TRBJ2-1 and V is TRBV7-2; 8 bases match TRBD2. The CDR3 is 15 residues long. Per germline, CDR1 SGHTA and CDR2 FQGNSA. After removal of 5 bases from V and 6 bases from J, the junction contained 9 bases not matched to a gene. The CDR3 is CASSHPGRAGNEQFF. The CDR3 bases are TGTGCCAGCAGCCACCCCGGGAGGGCCGGCAATGAGCAGTTCTTC. Using reference TRBV7-2 and TRBJ2-1 for the parts outside the CDR3, the full variable domain is GAGVSQSPSNKVTEKGKDVELRCDPISGHTALYWYRQSLGQGLEFLIYFQGNSAPDKSGLPSDRFSAERTGGSVSTLTIQRTQQEDSAVYLCASSHPGRAGNEQFFGPGTRLTVL.

This clonotype appeared many times. J is TRBJ1-1 and V is TRBV5-1; the D is unclear. The CDR3 is made up of 16 amino acids. Germline CDR1 SGHRS, CDR2 YFSETQ. V was shortened by 0 bases and J by 0 bases, with 12 bases between the two germline ends. Here the CDR3 reads CASSLAGMPMNTEAFF. The CDR3 nucleotides are TGCGCCAGCAGCTTGGCCGGTATGCCCATGAACACTGAAGCTTTCTTT. Looking up the rest from reference TRBV5-1 and TRBJ1-1 gives the full variable domain: KAGVTQTPRYLIKTRGQQVTLSCSPISGHRSVSWYQQTPGQGLQFLFEYFSETQRNKGNFPGRFSGRQFSNSRSEMNVSTLELGDSALYLCASSLAGMPMNTEAFFGQGTRLTVV.

Only a few counts were recorded for this clonotype. This chain joins TRBV5-1 and TRBJ2-5; TRBD2 might be the D (5 bases). The V end was cut by 1 base, the J end by 2 bases, with 6 bases between. The V gene's germline CDR1 is SGHRS and CDR2 YFSETQ. This CDR3 is 13 amino acids long. The CDR3: CASSLPGQETQYF. For the CDR3, the DNA is TGCGCCAGCAGCTTGCCGGGGCAAGAGACCCAGTACTTC.

This clonotype was recorded many times. CDR3 amino acids: CASSLAGDGYGYTF. The CDR3 coding sequence is TGTGCCAGCAGCTTGGCAGGGGATGGCTATGGCTACACCTTC. The chain employs TRBV7-6 and TRBJ1-2, with D possibly TRBD1 on 6 matching bases. Germline lookup yields CDR1 SGHVS and CDR2 FNYEAQ. This CDR3 is built from 14 residues. With 3 bases removed from V and 4 bases from J, the gap between germline ends came to 12 bases.

This clonotype was seen ten or more times. This chain uses TRBV7-6 with TRBJ1-1; a possible D gene is TRBD1 (6 bases). CDR1 and CDR2 (germline): SGHVS, FNYEAQ. Trimming stripped 4 bases from V and 3 bases from J, with 9 bases between. The CDR3 totals 13 residues. For the CDR3, the DNA is TGTGCCAGCAGCTCTAGGGGGGACACTGAAGCTTTCTTT. Its protein product is CASSSRGDTEAFF.

This clonotype appeared a few times. V and J are TRBV27 and TRBJ1-1; D is uncertain. Trimming pared 2 bases from V and 4 bases from J, leaving 17 bases between. Per the germline V gene, CDR1 is MNHEY and CDR2 is SMNVEV (reference sequence). This CDR3 has 16 amino acids. The CDR3 is CASSLTAAFPVTEAFF. DNA for the CDR3: TGTGCCAGCAGTTTAACTGCGGCCTTTCCTGTCACTGAAGCTTTCTTT.

This chain connects TRBV9 to TRBJ1-6, with unresolved D. The germline V gene encodes CDR1 SGDLS and CDR2 YYNGEE. V gave up 0 bases and J gave up 7 bases, with 8 bases separating them. The CDR3 consists of 14 residues. The CDR3 region is CASSVDAGNSPLHF. CDR3 coding DNA: TGTGCCAGCAGCGTAGATGCAGGAAATTCACCCCTCCACTTT.

In its sample, this clonotype was seen many times. The gene calls are TRBV10-3 and TRBJ2-2, with a possible D match to TRBD1 (5 bases). Trimming shortened V by 3 bases and J by 4 bases, and 12 bases separated the two germline ends. CDR1 and CDR2 (germline): ENHRY, SYGVKD. CDR3 length: 15 amino acids. The CDR3 DNA sequence: TGTGCCATCAGTGACCAGGCAGGGCTCACCGGGGAGCTGTTTTTT. This gives the protein CAISDQAGLTGELFF.

This clonotype showed up many times. The chain combines TRBV2 with TRBJ1-5, with 10 bases fitting TRBD1. CDR3 length equals 18 residues. Germline V gene sequence: CDR1 SNHLY, CDR2 FYNNEI. Trimming removed 6 bases from V and 4 bases from J; junction bases left unmatched: 15. CDR3 protein: CASRSPGQGLAGNQPQHF. DNA of the CDR3: TGTGCCAGCAGGAGCCCGGGACAGGGGTTAGCGGGTAATCAGCCCCAGCATTTT.

The chain carries TRBV5-1 and TRBJ1-6; D may be TRBD1 (5 bases). The V and J ends lost 0 bases and 10 bases respectively, with 14 bases between them. CDR1 SGHRS and CDR2 YFSETQ come from the germline V gene. The length of the CDR3 is 15 residues. CDR3: CASSLEQGRKSPLHF. The CDR3 nucleotides read TGCGCCAGCAGCTTGGAGCAGGGTCGGAAGTCACCCCTCCACTTT. Full variable domain (outside the CDR3, taken from reference TRBV5-1 and TRBJ1-6): KAGVTQTPRYLIKTRGQQVTLSCSPISGHRSVSWYQQTPGQGLQFLFEYFSETQRNKGNFPGRFSGRQFSNSRSEMNVSTLELGDSALYLCASSLEQGRKSPLHFGNGTRLTVT.

This clonotype occurred a few times. The rearrangement links TRBV7-8 to TRBJ1-4; D gene ambiguous. This CDR3 has 16 amino acids. V was pared by 2 bases and J by 0 bases, with 10 bases between. Looked up from germline, CDR1 is SGHVS and CDR2 is FQNEAQ. The CDR3 DNA follows: TGTGCCAGCAGCTTAATCGTCGGTGCAACTAATGAAAAACTGTTTTTT. Amino acids: CASSLIVGATNEKLFF.

The rearrangement uses TRBV7-9 and TRBJ2-3; D not resolved. V lost 2 bases to trimming and J lost 9 bases, with 18 bases between them. The germline V gene has CDR1 SEHNR and CDR2 FQNEAQ (reference sequence). The CDR3 contains 15 residues. The CDR3 here is CASSLRGLGDGTQYF. The CDR3, as DNA: TGTGCCAGCAGCTTAAGAGGATTGGGCGACGGAACGCAGTATTTT.

This clonotype was observed at least ten times. V and J are TRBV5-1 and TRBJ2-1; D remains ambiguous. The CDR3 extends over 14 amino acids. Germline values: CDR1 SGHRS, CDR2 YFSETQ. V gave up 6 bases and J gave up 0 bases, with 10 bases separating them. CDR3 loop: CASTLSPSYNEQFF. The CDR3 nucleotides are TGCGCCAGCACCCTAAGTCCCTCCTACAATGAGCAGTTCTTC.

This chain uses TRBV7-3 with TRBJ2-2, with a tentative D call TRBD2 (6 bases). This CDR3 is 14 amino acids long. Germline values: CDR1 SGHTA, CDR2 FQGTGA. V was cut by 0 bases and J by 7 bases, with 9 bases left in between. The CDR3 loop reads CASSLTRGGGELFF. The CDR3 nucleotides are TGTGCCAGCAGCTTAACGCGGGGCGGCGGGGAGCTGTTTTTT.

This clonotype was found a few times. Written as DNA, the CDR3 is TGTGCCAGTAGTAGACCCAGTGGATCGAACACTGAAGCTTTCTTT. Residues: CASSRPSGSNTEAFF. The chain is built from TRBV19 and TRBJ1-1; D call uncertain. Germline CDR1 reads LNHDA; CDR2 reads SQIVND (reference sequence). The length of the CDR3 is 15 residues. With 4 bases removed from V and 1 base from J, the gap between germline ends came to 13 bases.

The sample holds many counts of this clonotype. This rearrangement joins TRBV2 to TRBJ1-4; D might be TRBD1 (6 bases). Germline V gene sequence: CDR1 SNHLY, CDR2 FYNNEI. The CDR3 sequence is 13 residues long. V dropped 6 bases and J dropped 7 bases, with 12 bases sitting between them. Written as DNA, the CDR3 is TGTGCCAGCAGACAGGGAAGCGGTGAAAAACTGTTTTTT. This encodes CASRQGSGEKLFF.

This clonotype occurred many times. The chain is built from TRBV12-3 or TRBV12-4 and TRBJ1-6; D might be TRBD1 (6 bases). The length of the CDR3 is 17 residues. Trimming cost V 3 bases and J 10 bases, with 22 bases left between them. CDR3 nucleotides: TGTGCCAGCAGTTTCAGATACGGGGGGCGTCTAGAATCACCCCTCCACTTT. Translated, it gives CASSFRYGGRLESPLHF.